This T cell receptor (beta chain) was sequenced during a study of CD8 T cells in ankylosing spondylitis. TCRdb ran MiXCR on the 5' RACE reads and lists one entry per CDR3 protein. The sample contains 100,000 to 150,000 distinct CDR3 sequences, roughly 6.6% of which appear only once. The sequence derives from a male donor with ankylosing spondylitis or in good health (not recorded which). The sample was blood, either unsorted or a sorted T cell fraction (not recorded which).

In DNA, the CDR3 is TGTGCCAGCAGCCGCAACATACAAGAGACCCAGTACTTC. It yields the protein CASSRNIQETQYF. The gene calls are TRBV5-4 and TRBJ2-5; no reliable D call. There are 13 residues in the CDR3. V lost 4 bases and J 2 bases, leaving 9 bases between the germline ends. The germline CDR1 and CDR2 sequences are SGHNT and YYREEE (reference sequence).